This T cell receptor (beta chain) was captured by sequencing in a study of CD8+ T cells in alopecia areata (dated by TCRdb to the late 2010s). Notes on the research overall: Skin from C3H/HeJ donors aged about 6-12 months with spontaneous alopecia was grafted onto female C3H/HeJ recipients aged about 7-10 weeks. Amplification of TCRbeta CDR3 regions was done by immunoSEQ multiplex PCR using 35 Vbeta forward primers and 13 Jbeta reverse primers. RNA was obtained with the PAXgene miRNA kit for fixed scalp, the miRNeasy kit for PBMCs, and the RNeasy kit for mouse skin. The study used high-throughput TCRbeta sequencing to examine T cell clonal expansion in alopecia areata, in both the C3H/HeJ mouse model and human patients. Scalp tissue and sorted CD4+ and CD8+ peripheral blood T cells from patchy and totalis/universalis alopecia areata patients and from healthy controls were covered by human TCRbeta sequencing. Clonality in the scalp was compared among normal scalp (n=4), patchy alopecia areata scalp (n=8), and alopecia totalis/universalis scalp (n=8). Overall results and qualifications from the work: Compared with normal scalp, lesional scalp, particularly in alopecia totalis/universalis, had higher clonality and more expanded CD8+ clones, which suggests antigenic drive. Unlike mouse skin, which is dominated by gammadelta T cells, normal human skin has resident alphabeta T cells that are also sequenced, and this complicates analysis of the scalp TCR repertoire. TCR sequences shared between patients were less clear than in mice, possibly partly because of HLA diversity in the patient population.

Library creation used the immunoSEQ multiplex PCR assay. For TCR sequencing, RNA was extracted from every sample and reverse transcribed into cDNA to serve as template. SuperScript III was used for first-strand cDNA synthesis, primed with a 2:1 mix of oligo-dT and random hexamers. Amplification bias was assessed with a synthetic immune receptor repertoire, and residual bias was removed computationally. Sequencing of the libraries was done on Illumina HiSeq using 60 bp reads that spanned the CDR3 and were read from J toward V. In the paper's pipeline: Raw reads were preprocessed to remove errors, and CDR3 was defined according to IMGT conventions as the region from the conserved cysteine to phenylalanine. Clonality was computed as 1 minus the Shannon entropy, with the entropy normalized by log2 of the number of productive unique TCRs. CD4 or CD8 identity of scalp clones was inferred by cross-referencing scalp TCRbeta sequences with sorted blood CD4 and CD8 repertoires. TCRdb obtained this table from immuneACCESS and retained in-frame rearrangements with V and J assigned. These tables miss some clones; where compared with another copy, unresolved V genes account for less than half of the shortfall, and the remainder is unexplained. V and J calls and clone size follow that table, whereas D and trimming were derived from the DNA. The table records roughly 120,000 clones for this sample, and not one of them appears only once. Around a fifth of the sample goes to the ten largest clones.

About this clone itself: The clone's antigen remains unknown. With a mouse as the source, gene names and germline sequences are drawn from the mouse. Sequencing ends 4 residues short of the CDR3 end; the germline J gene provides the rest.

The germline V gene specifies NSHNY as CDR1 and SYGAGN as CDR2. From the cysteine through the phenylalanine, the CDR3 covers 16 amino acids. Shown are 36 bases from within the CDR3, in frame from base 1. Ends trimmed: V by 0 bases, J by 4 bases; bases unmatched to a gene: 4. The sequenced material came from lesional skin. The receptor chain draws on TRBV13-1 and TRBJ2-1, with 10 middle bases fitting TRBD2. The sequence was obtained from a C3H/HeJ mouse with alopecia areata. The strain in question carries the MHC haplotype H2-k. Partial CDR3 DNA: TGTGCCAGCAGTGATGCAGACTGGGGGGAGTATGCT. The resulting protein is CASSDADWGEYA. The full CDR3 protein is CASSDADWGEYAEQFF.